This TCR beta chain appears in the sequencing data of a study of blood T cell repertoires in COVID-19 (dated by TCRdb to 2019 to 2021). Concerning the study at large: The collaborator samples originated in the United States, Italy and Spain and spanned the acute and convalescent phases of COVID-19. Sample metadata almost always included a de-identified subject ID, COVID-19 status, age in years and sex. A freely available public database, intended as a resource for researchers studying the immune response to SARS-CoV-2, is where the repertoires were released. Deeply sampled blood TCRbeta repertoires from subjects exposed to, actively infected with, or recovered from COVID-19 were included in the dataset. The material from the prospective study consisted of cDNA or gDNA derived from T cells, B-cell-depleted T cells, or PBMCs. Where available, HLA class I and class II types were obtained from metadata supplied by the sample provider rather than from assay-based typing. The samples were drawn from the first 160 participants of the ongoing ImmuneRACE study and from 1,200 or so subjects provided by 6 global collaborators. Study-level results and caveats: The quantity of clinical and demographic metadata differed by source and by participant and was supplied without curation.

Of note for this clone: Its specific antigen is unknown. Base qualities are missing; no much larger clone stands one base away.

The germline V gene encodes CDR1 MNHNS and CDR2 SASEGT. Its CDR3 holds 17 amino acids, cysteine through phenylalanine. The read is trimmed to its CDR3 DNA, 51 bases read in frame from base 1. V ends up 4 bases short and J 6 bases short, with an unmatched junction base count of 14. The collaborating institutions used their own protocols to collect whole blood in K2EDTA tubes. Collaborator samples were shipped for TCRbeta analysis as frozen whole blood, isolated PBMCs, or DNA extracted from either sample type. The immunoSEQ Assay, a bias-controlled multiplex PCR, was used to amplify TCRbeta CDR3 regions from genomic DNA. The authors processed their data as follows. Nucleated cell counts per sample were estimated from amplification of reference gene primers within the assay. Sequence reads were collapsed and filtered to measure the absolute abundance of every unique TCRbeta CDR3 rearrangement. For each sample, productive Simpson clonality was calculated by taking the square root of Simpson's diversity index across productive rearrangements. This is the immuneACCESS table as TCRdb keeps it, with only in-frame sequences that have V and J called. A part of the clones is gone; compared with another copy, unresolved V genes explain less than half, and the rest is unexplained. V and J calls and clone size are as listed in that table; D and trimming were resolved from the DNA. The sample yields under 300,000 clones; 75% to 90% were counted once. The ten largest clones take up around 3.5% of the sample.

The sample consisted of peripheral blood. This clonotype was obtained from a woman in her forties with acute or convalescent COVID-19. Here the chain combines TRBV6-1 and TRBJ1-5; 8 central bases correspond to TRBD1. CDR3 region: CASSARTGPGVSQPQHF. Read as DNA, the sequence is TGTGCCAGCAGTGCCAGGACAGGGCCTGGGGTGAGTCAGCCCCAGCATTTT.